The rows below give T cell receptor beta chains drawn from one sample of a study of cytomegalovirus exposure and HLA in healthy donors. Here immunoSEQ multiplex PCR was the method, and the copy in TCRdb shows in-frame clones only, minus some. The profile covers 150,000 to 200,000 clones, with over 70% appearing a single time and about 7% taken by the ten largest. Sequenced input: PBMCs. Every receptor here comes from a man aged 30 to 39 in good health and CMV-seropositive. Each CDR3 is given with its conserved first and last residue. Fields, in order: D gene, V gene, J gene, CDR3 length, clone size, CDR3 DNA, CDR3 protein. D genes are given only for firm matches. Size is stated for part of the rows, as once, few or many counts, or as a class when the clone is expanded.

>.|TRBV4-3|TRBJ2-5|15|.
TGCGCCAGCAGCCAAGATCTCGGGGTACAAGAGACCCAGTACTTC
CASSQDLGVQETQYF
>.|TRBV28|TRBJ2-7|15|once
TGTGCCAGCAGCCTTCCGGGACTGGGTTCCTACGAGCAGTACTTC
CASSLPGLGSYEQYF
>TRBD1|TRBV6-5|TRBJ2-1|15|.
TGTGCCAGCAGAAAGGGACAGGGTGAGGACAATGAGCAGTTCTTC
CASRKGQGEDNEQFF
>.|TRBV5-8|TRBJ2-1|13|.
TGTGCCAGCAGCATGACAGGTCGGAATGAGCAGTTCTTC
CASSMTGRNEQFF
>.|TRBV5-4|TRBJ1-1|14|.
TGTGCCAGCAGCTTGGGACTGACGAACACTGAAGCTTTCTTT
CASSLGLTNTEAFF
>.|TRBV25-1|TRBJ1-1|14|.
TGTGCCAGCAGTTGGGCAGCTGATAACACTGAAGCTTTCTTT
CASSWAADNTEAFF
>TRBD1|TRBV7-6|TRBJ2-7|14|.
TGTGCCAGCAGCCGTGACAGGGCAGCCTACGAGCAGTACTTC
CASSRDRAAYEQYF
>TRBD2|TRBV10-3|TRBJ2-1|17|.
TGTGCCATCAGTGTACTAGCGGGGGGTATCTCCTACAATGAGCAGTTCTTC
CAISVLAGGISYNEQFF
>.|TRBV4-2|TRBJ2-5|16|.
TGTGCCAGCAGCCAAGGTGGTGGAGGGTTACGAGAGACCCAGTACTTC
CASSQGGGGLRETQYF
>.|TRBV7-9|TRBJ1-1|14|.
TGTGCCAGCAGACCGGTCGATATGAACACTGAAGCTTTCTTT
CASRPVDMNTEAFF
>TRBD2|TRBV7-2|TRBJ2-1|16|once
TGTGCCAGCAGCACGCTCGGGGGGGTCGGGGCGGGTGAGCAGTTCTTC
CASSTLGGVGAGEQFF
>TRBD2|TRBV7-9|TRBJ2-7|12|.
TGTGCCAGCAGTCAGGAGCGGGGGCCGGGAGACTTC
CASSQERGPGDF
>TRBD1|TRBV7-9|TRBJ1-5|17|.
TGTGCCAGCAGCTTAGGTCGGATGACAGGGCCTAAGGAGCCCCAGCATTTT
CASSLGRMTGPKEPQHF
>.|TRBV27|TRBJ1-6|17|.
TGTGCCAGCACTATGCAGACCGGGTTTGGATATAATTCACCCCTCCACTTT
CASTMQTGFGYNSPLHF
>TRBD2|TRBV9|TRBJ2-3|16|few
TGTGCCAGCAGCGTAGAGGTGGGGGGGGGAACAGATACGCAGTATTTT
CASSVEVGGGTDTQYF
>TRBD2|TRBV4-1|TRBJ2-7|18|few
TGCGCCAGCAGCCTAACCGGGACTAGCGGGGGGACCTCCTACGAGCAGTACTTC
CASSLTGTSGGTSYEQYF